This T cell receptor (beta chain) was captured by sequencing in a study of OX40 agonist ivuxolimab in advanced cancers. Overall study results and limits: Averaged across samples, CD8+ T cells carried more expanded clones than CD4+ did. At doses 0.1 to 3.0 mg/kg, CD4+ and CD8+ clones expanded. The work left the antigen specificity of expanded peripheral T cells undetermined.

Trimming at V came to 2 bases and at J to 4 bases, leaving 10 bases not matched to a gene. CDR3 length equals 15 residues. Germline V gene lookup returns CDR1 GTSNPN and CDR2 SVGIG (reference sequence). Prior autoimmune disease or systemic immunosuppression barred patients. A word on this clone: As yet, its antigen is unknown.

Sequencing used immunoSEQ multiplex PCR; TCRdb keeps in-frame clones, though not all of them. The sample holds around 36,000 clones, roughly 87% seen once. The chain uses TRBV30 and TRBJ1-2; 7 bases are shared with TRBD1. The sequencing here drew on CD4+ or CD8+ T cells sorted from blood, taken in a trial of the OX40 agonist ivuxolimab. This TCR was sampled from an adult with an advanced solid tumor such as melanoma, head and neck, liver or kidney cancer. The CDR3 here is CAWSIGEGGLYGYTF. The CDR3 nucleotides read TGTGCCTGGAGTATCGGGGAAGGGGGCCTCTATGGCTACACCTTC.